What follows are 23 T cell receptor beta chains derived from one specimen sequenced in a study of T-cell reconstitution after alpha-beta-depleted transplantation in children. The library targeted TCRbeta and was prepared with unique molecular identifiers. TCRdb redid the calling of the PCR reads with MiXCR, one entry per CDR3 protein. The table includes 180,000 or so distinct CDR3 sequences, approximately 6% detected once. The specimen comprised PBMCs, sampled before TCRalphabeta/CD19-depleted stem cell transplant. Every receptor here comes from a girl less than two years old with combined immunodeficiency, due to receive a stem cell transplant.

The chain uses TRBV12-1 and TRBJ2-7; the table names TRBD2, a call not compared with the DNA. TRBV12-1 is a pseudogene. The CDR3 extends over 14 amino acids. DNA of the CDR3: TGTGCCAGCAGCCCTGCGGTCGGAGGCTACGAGCAGTACTTC. It codes for CASSPAVGGYEQYF.

This clonotype was detected ten times or more. This chain uses TRBV7-6 with TRBJ2-2; D might be TRBD2 (5 bases). Germline-derived CDR1 and CDR2 are SGHVS and FNYEAQ. The length of the CDR3 is 17 residues. V was trimmed by 1 base and J by 7 bases, leaving 19 bases between them. CDR3 bases: TGTGCCAGCAGCTTAGAAGAAGGAGGCTGGACCGTCGGGGAGCTGTTTTTT. Translated: CASSLEEGGWTVGELFF.

This clonotype has ten or more counts. The chain employs TRBV27 and TRBJ2-1; 9 bases agree with TRBD2. The J segment lost 9 bases and the V segment lost 2 bases, leaving 5 bases of the junction unmatched. This CDR3 spans 14 amino acids. Looked up from germline, CDR1 is MNHEY and CDR2 is SMNVEV (reference sequence). DNA of the CDR3: TGTGCCAGCAGTTTAGGGGGACTAGCCAGTGAGCAGTTCTTC. Its translation is CASSLGGLASEQFF.

This clonotype appeared many times. The CDR3 region is CASSWADGDFDEQYF. For the CDR3, the DNA is TGTGCCAGCAGCTGGGCTGACGGGGACTTTGACGAGCAGTACTTC. The chain uses TRBV7-9 and TRBJ2-7; D perhaps matches TRBD2 (6 bases). Germline V gene lookup returns CDR1 SEHNR and CDR2 FQNEAQ (reference sequence). The CDR3 loop spans 15 amino acids. The V and J ends lost 4 bases and 5 bases respectively, with 18 bases between them. The full variable domain, with the rest looked up from reference TRBV7-9 and TRBJ2-7, is DTGVSQNPRHKITKRGQNVTFRCDPISEHNRLYWYRQTLGQGPEFLTYFQNEAQLEKSRLLSDRFSAERPKGSFSTLEIQRTEQGDSAMYLCASSWADGDFDEQYFGPGTRLTVT.

Comments on this clonotype: Because the CDR3 is missing its conserved closing phenylalanine or tryptophan, this is likely a read error. The limits of the CDR3 on the DNA are not certain, so only TCRdb's listed CDR3 is given. The chain is built from TRBV12-3 or TRBV12-4 and TRBJ1-2. Ends included, the CDR3 has 12 residues. CDR3 sequence: CASSFGRTIWDC.

The chain joins TRBV4-1 to TRBJ1-1; perhaps TRBD1 as D (5 bases). Trimming took off 1 base at V and 5 bases at J, with 20 bases between the two ends. Germline assignment: CDR1 MGHRA and CDR2 YSYEKL. CDR3 length: 17 residues. The CDR3 coding sequence is TGCGCCAGCAGCCAAGCCAACGGGACCCCGGAGGGAACTGAAGCTTTCTTT. Its protein product is CASSQANGTPEGTEAFF.

This clonotype was recorded at least ten times. The chain recombines TRBV12-3 or TRBV12-4 with TRBJ2-3; 7 bases match TRBD2. This CDR3 contains 17 residues. The V and J ends lost 3 bases and 0 bases, in that order; junction bases with no gene match: 9. The CDR3 reads CASSFVGGGMSTDTQYF. In DNA, the CDR3 is TGTGCCAGCAGTTTCGTGGGGGGGGGAATGAGCACAGATACGCAGTATTTT.

This clonotype has at least ten counts. The chain has TRBV29-1 and TRBJ2-7; 11 bases agree with TRBD2. Germline V gene sequence: CDR1 SQVTM, CDR2 ANQGSEA. V shed 5 bases, J shed 0 bases, and the junction held 3 bases outside the gene matches. The CDR3 runs 14 residues. CDR3 protein: CSVRGLAGSYEQYF. The CDR3 DNA is TGCAGCGTTCGAGGACTAGCGGGCTCCTACGAGCAGTACTTC.

This clonotype was seen repeatedly, ten times or more. The chain has TRBV11-2 and TRBJ1-5; D not resolved. The V gene's germline CDR1 is SGHAT and CDR2 FQNNGV. The CDR3 length is 15 residues. V shed 1 base and J shed 2 bases, with 9 bases lying between them. The DNA for the CDR3 is TGTGCCAGCAGCTTAGCAGTTCAGGGCAATCAGCCCCAGCATTTT. Translation gives CASSLAVQGNQPQHF.

This clonotype was counted at least ten times. V and J are TRBV25-1 and TRBJ1-1; D possibly corresponds to TRBD1 (5 bases). There are 13 residues in the CDR3. V gave up 6 bases and J gave up 0 bases, with 8 bases separating them. In germline, CDR1 is MGHDK, CDR2 SYGVNS. CDR3 sequence (DNA): TGTGCCAGCAGAAAGGGGATGAACACTGAAGCTTTCTTT. Amino acids: CASRKGMNTEAFF.

This clonotype was detected ten times or more. The junction shows a germline mismatch at one end, possibly a read error. The chain combines TRBV12-3 or TRBV12-4 with TRBJ2-2; 8 bases align to TRBD1. There are 17 residues in the CDR3. CDR3 sequence (DNA): TGTGCCAGCCGTTTGTCGGGTACAGGGGGGAACACCGGGGAGCTGTTTTTT. Translating gives CASRLSGTGGNTGELFF.

At least ten counts were recorded for this clonotype. The chain is built from TRBV13 and TRBJ1-2, with no clear D. The CDR3 consists of 14 residues. V lost 1 base and J 4 bases, leaving 10 bases between the germline ends. Germline V gene sequence: CDR1 PRHDT, CDR2 FYEKMQ (reference sequence). The CDR3 region is CASSLVGSSYGYTF. CDR3 sequence (DNA): TGTGCCAGCAGCTTAGTGGGTTCCAGCTATGGCTACACCTTC.

The table lists this clonotype with many counts. The chain carries TRBV29-1 and TRBJ2-7, with unresolved D. CDR1 is SQVTM and CDR2 is ANQGSEA in the germline V gene. V lost 5 bases to trimming and J lost 1 base, with 12 bases between them. The CDR3 sequence is 13 residues long. The CDR3, as DNA: TGCAGCGTTTCCCTGGCGTTGTCCTACGAGCAGTACTTC. As protein: CSVSLALSYEQYF.

Many counts were recorded for this clonotype. The rearrangement links TRBV15 to TRBJ1-1; a possible D gene is TRBD1 (5 bases). The CDR3 runs 13 residues. Germline-derived CDR1 and CDR2 are LNHNV and YYDKDF (reference sequence). V lost 6 bases and J 4 bases, leaving 12 bases between the germline ends. The CDR3, as DNA: TGTGCCACCAGGGAGAGGGGAGGCACTGAAGCTTTCTTT. Its protein is CATRERGGTEAFF. The whole variable domain, filled in from reference TRBV15 and TRBJ1-1, reads DAMVIQNPRYQVTQFGKPVTLSCSQTLNHNVMYWYQQKSSQAPKLLFHYYDKDFNNEADTPDNFQSRRPNTSFCFLDIRSPGLGDTAMYLCATRERGGTEAFFGQGTRLTVV.

This clonotype was detected ten times or more. V usage is TRBV9 and J usage is TRBJ2-1, with D unresolved. The CDR3 is 14 amino acids. Germline values: CDR1 SGDLS, CDR2 YYNGEE. The germline V and J ends were trimmed by 6 bases and 6 bases, with 16 bases remaining between them. The CDR3: CASIRRGLSNEQFF. The CDR3 coding sequence is TGTGCCAGCATACGCCGTGGTCTCAGCAATGAGCAGTTCTTC.

This clonotype showed up many times. This chain uses TRBV6-6 with TRBJ1-2; 7 bases are a match to TRBD1. The trim removed 4 bases at V and 8 bases at J, leaving 4 bases unmatched. Germline lookup yields CDR1 MNHNY and CDR2 SVGAGI (reference sequence). The CDR3 is 12 residues long. In DNA, the CDR3 is TGTGCCAGCAGTTTTCCGGGACAGGGCTACACCTTC. Its translation is CASSFPGQGYTF.

This clonotype was detected ten times or more. The rearrangement joins TRBV5-1 to TRBJ2-1, with TRBD1 matching over 8 bases. The CDR3 runs 16 residues. V shed 4 bases, J shed 6 bases, and the junction held 12 bases outside the gene matches. Germline V gene data show CDR1 as SGHRS and CDR2 as YFSETQ. The CDR3 region is CASSLDRVSLGNEQFF. CDR3 bases: TGCGCCAGCAGCCTGGACAGGGTTAGTCTAGGCAATGAGCAGTTCTTC.

This clonotype was seen many times. This chain joins TRBV24-1 and TRBJ2-1; 11 bases align to TRBD2. The ends lost 2 bases at V and 1 base at J; junction bases unmatched: 3. Germline assignment: CDR1 KGHDR and CDR2 SFDVKD. The CDR3 contains 17 residues. DNA of the CDR3: TGTGCCACCAGTGATTCCAGACTAGCGGGGTCCTACAATGAGCAGTTCTTC. Translating it yields CATSDSRLAGSYNEQFF.

This clonotype was counted at least ten times. The J gene is TRBJ1-2, the V gene TRBV27; D gene ambiguous. The germline V gene encodes CDR1 MNHEY and CDR2 SMNVEV (reference sequence). V lost 0 bases and J 8 bases, leaving 10 bases between the germline ends. The CDR3 is 13 amino acids. The CDR3 DNA reads as TGTGCCAGCAGTTTATCGTACCTTGGGGGCTACACCTTC. It encodes CASSLSYLGGYTF.

There are many counts of this clonotype. J is TRBJ2-5 and V is TRBV5-5; no clear D. The germline V gene has CDR1 SGHKS and CDR2 YYEKEE (reference sequence). V lost 4 bases, J lost 2 bases, and 12 bases lay in between. The CDR3 sequence is 14 residues long. The CDR3 here is CASSRSVHQETQYF. CDR3 nucleotides: TGTGCCAGCAGCCGGTCGGTCCATCAAGAGACCCAGTACTTC. Full variable domain (rest looked up from reference TRBV5-5 and TRBJ2-5): DAGVTQSPTHLIKTRGQQVTLRCSPISGHKSVSWYQQVLGQGPQFIFQYYEKEERGRGNFPDRFSARQFPNYSSELNVNALLLGDSALYLCASSRSVHQETQYFGPGTRLLVL.

There are many counts of this clonotype. The chain recombines TRBV24-1 with TRBJ2-7; 9 bases align to TRBD1. CDR1 and CDR2 (germline): KGHDR, SFDVKD. This CDR3 contains 16 residues. With 1 base clipped from V and 4 bases from J, the junction kept 7 bases outside the gene matches. The CDR3 DNA reads as TGTGCCACCAGTGATTTCGGGACAGGGACACGGTACGAGCAGTACTTC. It translates to CATSDFGTGTRYEQYF.

This clonotype was observed many times. The rearrangement uses TRBV13 and TRBJ1-1; D unresolved. The CDR3 loop spans 11 amino acids. The V end lost 0 bases, the J end lost 4 bases, and 0 bases lay between the germline ends. CDR1 PRHDT and CDR2 FYEKMQ come from the germline V gene (reference sequence). CDR3 sequence (DNA): TGTGCCAGCAGCTTAGGCACTGAAGCTTTCTTT. Translation: CASSLGTEAFF.

This clonotype was counted a few times. The chain is built from TRBV4-3 and TRBJ2-5, with D perhaps TRBD1 or TRBD2 (5 bases each). Germline V CDR1 and CDR2: LGHNA, YSLEER. Trimming cost V 1 base and J 2 bases, with 14 bases left between them. The CDR3 runs to 16 residues. CDR3 bases: TGCGCCAGCAGCCAAGGATTCCCGGGACCGCAAGAGACCCAGTACTTC. It translates to CASSQGFPGPQETQYF.